This T cell receptor beta chain was identified during a study of CXCR3-negative and CXCR3-positive naive CD8 T cells. Study-level findings and limits: TRB CDR3 properties served as the basis for inferring TCR strength, and surface CD5 was comparable between naive subsets. Hydrophobicity was higher for TRB CDR3s found in CXCR3-positive naive cells than in CXCR3-negative naive cells.

Worth noting for this clonotype: Its antigen is unknown.

Per germline, CDR1 SGHDT and CDR2 YYEEEE. The CDR3 spans 14 residues. The libraries of TRB cDNA were prepared using 5' RACE with UMI labels. TCRdb reprocessed the 5' RACE reads; each CDR3 protein has one entry and no DNA is given. The sample table includes under 150,000 distinct CDR3 sequences. This sequence joins TRBV5-6 and TRBJ2-1. This clonotype was obtained from a human donor in good health. Some clones in this sample may be carry-over from other donors' samples. Material for sequencing was naive CXCR3+ CD8+ T cells from blood. Subset reported: CD45RO-CCR7+CD27+CD95- naive CD8+ T cells expressing CXCR3 (TNR3+). The CDR3 reads CASSWDRLSNEQFF.